These T cell receptor beta chains were read from a single sample in a study of blood T cell repertoires in COVID-19. Sequencing used immunoSEQ multiplex PCR; TCRdb keeps in-frame clones, though not all of them. This sample has over 150,000 clones; roughly 87% occur once, and the top ten carry around 3.9%. Input material: peripheral blood. These receptors were taken from a woman in her fifties or sixties who had recovered from COVID-19. Each CDR3 is given with its conserved first and last residue. D genes are given only for firm matches. Expanded clones are given a class, and other clones once, few, many or no size at all.

V gene: TRBV7-3; D gene: TRBD2; clone size: NA; J gene: TRBJ2-5; CDR3 length: 16; CDR3 protein: CASSPGSGGYQETQYF; CDR3 DNA: TGTGCCAGCAGCCCGGGGAGCGGGGGGTACCAAGAGACCCAGTACTTC
V gene: TRBV19; D gene: NA; clone size: NA; J gene: TRBJ1-2; CDR3 length: 16; CDR3 protein: CASSTYSTERNYGYTF; CDR3 DNA: TGTGCCAGTAGTACCTACTCGACAGAGCGTAACTATGGCTACACCTTC
V gene: TRBV3-1/TRBV3-2; D gene: NA; clone size: NA; J gene: TRBJ1-1; CDR3 length: 14; CDR3 protein: CASSQEGGWTEAFF; CDR3 DNA: TGTGCCAGCAGCCAAGAGGGGGGATGGACTGAAGCTTTCTTT
V gene: TRBV14; D gene: NA; clone size: NA; J gene: TRBJ2-5; CDR3 length: 12; CDR3 protein: CASSRSTGTQYF; CDR3 DNA: TGTGCCAGCAGCCGTTCAACCGGGACCCAGTACTTC
V gene: TRBV6-5; D gene: TRBD2; clone size: NA; J gene: TRBJ2-7; CDR3 length: 14; CDR3 protein: CASSLERGAYEQYF; CDR3 DNA: TGTGCCAGCAGTTTGGAGCGGGGTGCCTACGAGCAGTACTTC
V gene: TRBV3-1/TRBV3-2; D gene: NA; clone size: NA; J gene: TRBJ2-5; CDR3 length: 14; CDR3 protein: CASSPPGLQETQYF; CDR3 DNA: TGTGCCAGCAGCCCCCCGGGACTGCAAGAGACCCAGTACTTC
V gene: TRBV11-1; D gene: TRBD2; clone size: NA; J gene: TRBJ2-1; CDR3 length: 14; CDR3 protein: CATSGESSYNEQFF; CDR3 DNA: TGTGCCACTAGCGGAGAAAGCTCCTACAATGAGCAGTTCTTC
V gene: TRBV5-1; D gene: TRBD1; clone size: NA; J gene: TRBJ1-6; CDR3 length: 14; CDR3 protein: CASSNADRDSPLHF; CDR3 DNA: TGCGCCAGCAGTAATGCCGACAGGGATTCACCCCTCCACTTT
V gene: TRBV6-5; D gene: TRBD1; clone size: NA; J gene: TRBJ1-1; CDR3 length: 14; CDR3 protein: CASIQTGGPPKAFF; CDR3 DNA: TGTGCCAGCATCCAGACAGGGGGTCCCCCCAAAGCTTTCTTT
V gene: TRBV4-1; D gene: NA; clone size: few; J gene: TRBJ1-1; CDR3 length: 16; CDR3 protein: CASSPTRLVRGTEAFF; CDR3 DNA: TGCGCCAGCAGCCCAACCCGGTTAGTCAGGGGCACTGAAGCTTTCTTT
V gene: TRBV11-2; D gene: NA; clone size: once; J gene: TRBJ1-1; CDR3 length: 14; CDR3 protein: CASSLSTMNTEAFF; CDR3 DNA: TGTGCCAGCAGCTTAAGCACCATGAACACTGAAGCTTTCTTT
V gene: TRBV28; D gene: TRBD1; clone size: NA; J gene: TRBJ1-3; CDR3 length: 13; CDR3 protein: CASSIGTGLFAYF; CDR3 DNA: TGTGCCAGCAGTATCGGGACAGGGCTCTTTGCATATTTT
V gene: TRBV5-1; D gene: TRBD1; clone size: NA; J gene: TRBJ2-2; CDR3 length: 16; CDR3 protein: CASSGGQGPNTGELFF; CDR3 DNA: TGCGCCAGCAGCGGGGGACAGGGACCGAACACCGGGGAGCTGTTTTTT
V gene: TRBV10-2; D gene: TRBD2; clone size: NA; J gene: TRBJ2-4; CDR3 length: 14; CDR3 protein: CASSEMGGTNIQYF; CDR3 DNA: TGCGCCAGCAGTGAGATGGGAGGGACAAACATTCAGTACTTC
V gene: TRBV5-1; D gene: NA; clone size: NA; J gene: TRBJ1-1; CDR3 length: 13; CDR3 protein: CASSLVSGIEAFF; CDR3 DNA: TGCGCCAGCAGCTTGGTATCGGGAATTGAAGCTTTCTTT
V gene: TRBV24-1; D gene: NA; clone size: NA; J gene: TRBJ2-3; CDR3 length: 13; CDR3 protein: CATSVSGVQTQYF; CDR3 DNA: TGTGCCACCAGTGTCTCAGGGGTACAAACGCAGTATTTT
V gene: TRBV11-1; D gene: TRBD1; clone size: NA; J gene: TRBJ2-3; CDR3 length: 15; CDR3 protein: CASSPPGQGLDTQYF; CDR3 DNA: TGTGCCAGCAGCCCCCCGGGACAGGGGCTAGATACGCAGTATTTT
V gene: TRBV28; D gene: NA; clone size: NA; J gene: TRBJ2-1; CDR3 length: 14; CDR3 protein: CASTYAGEGDEQFF; CDR3 DNA: TGTGCCAGCACCTACGCTGGGGAGGGGGATGAGCAGTTCTTC
V gene: TRBV4-3; D gene: NA; clone size: NA; J gene: TRBJ2-7; CDR3 length: 15; CDR3 protein: CASSQDPGSSYEQYF; CDR3 DNA: TGCGCCAGCAGCCAAGATCCCGGGAGCTCCTACGAGCAGTACTTC
V gene: TRBV7-2; D gene: TRBD1; clone size: once; J gene: TRBJ2-7; CDR3 length: 13; CDR3 protein: CASRGQGPYEQYF; CDR3 DNA: TGTGCCAGTAGGGGACAGGGGCCCTACGAGCAGTACTTC
V gene: TRBV28; D gene: NA; clone size: NA; J gene: TRBJ2-7; CDR3 length: 15; CDR3 protein: CASGLSSTGRYEQYF; CDR3 DNA: TGTGCCAGCGGCCTAAGCTCGACAGGACGCTACGAGCAGTACTTC
V gene: TRBV5-8; D gene: NA; clone size: NA; J gene: TRBJ2-5; CDR3 length: 14; CDR3 protein: CASSSSTLQETQYF; CDR3 DNA: TGTGCCAGCAGCTCCTCGACACTCCAAGAGACCCAGTACTTC
V gene: TRBV6-5; D gene: NA; clone size: NA; J gene: TRBJ1-5; CDR3 length: 15; CDR3 protein: CASPFIGPRLQPQHF; CDR3 DNA: TGTGCCAGCCCCTTTATCGGCCCGAGACTTCAGCCCCAGCATTTT
V gene: TRBV6-1; D gene: NA; clone size: few; J gene: TRBJ1-2; CDR3 length: 14; CDR3 protein: CASSEAGADYGYTF; CDR3 DNA: TGTGCCAGCAGTGAAGCGGGGGCTGACTATGGCTACACCTTC
V gene: TRBV7-9; D gene: TRBD1; clone size: NA; J gene: TRBJ1-2; CDR3 length: 17; CDR3 protein: CASSLPRQGFSSYGYTF; CDR3 DNA: TGTGCCAGCAGCCTCCCCCGACAGGGCTTTAGTTCCTATGGCTACACCTTC
V gene: TRBV14; D gene: TRBD1; clone size: once; J gene: TRBJ2-7; CDR3 length: 14; CDR3 protein: CASSRTGGPYEQYF; CDR3 DNA: TGTGCCAGCAGTCGTACAGGGGGCCCCTACGAGCAGTACTTC
V gene: TRBV6-5; D gene: NA; clone size: NA; J gene: TRBJ1-2; CDR3 length: 16; CDR3 protein: CASSYSPQQGIVGYTF; CDR3 DNA: TGTGCCAGCAGTTACTCGCCCCAACAGGGAATCGTCGGCTACACCTTC
V gene: TRBV5-1; D gene: TRBD1; clone size: NA; J gene: TRBJ1-3; CDR3 length: 17; CDR3 protein: CASSLPSGTGSGNTIYF; CDR3 DNA: TGCGCCAGCAGCCTACCCTCCGGGACAGGCTCTGGAAACACCATATATTTT
V gene: TRBV30; D gene: NA; clone size: NA; J gene: TRBJ2-5; CDR3 length: 13; CDR3 protein: CAWSPGLVETQYF; CDR3 DNA: TGTGCCTGGAGTCCGGGACTCGTAGAGACCCAGTACTTC
V gene: TRBV2; D gene: TRBD1; clone size: once; J gene: TRBJ2-5; CDR3 length: 18; CDR3 protein: CASSENMVGGGLLVTQYF; CDR3 DNA: TGTGCCAGCAGTGAAAATATGGTAGGGGGCGGTTTGTTGGTGACCCAGTACTTC
V gene: TRBV27; D gene: NA; clone size: NA; J gene: TRBJ2-7; CDR3 length: 14; CDR3 protein: CASSHIQGTYEQYF; CDR3 DNA: TGTGCCAGCAGCCATATACAGGGAACCTACGAGCAGTACTTC
V gene: TRBV6-1; D gene: NA; clone size: NA; J gene: TRBJ1-2; CDR3 length: 14; CDR3 protein: CASSEAAAGYGYTF; CDR3 DNA: TGTGCCAGCAGTGAAGCGGCAGCAGGCTATGGCTACACCTTC
V gene: TRBV2; D gene: NA; clone size: NA; J gene: TRBJ2-5; CDR3 length: 12; CDR3 protein: CASSERGGTQYF; CDR3 DNA: TGTGCCAGCAGTGAAAGAGGAGGGACCCAGTACTTC
V gene: TRBV5-1; D gene: NA; clone size: NA; J gene: TRBJ2-3; CDR3 length: 14; CDR3 protein: CASRGGQSTDTQYF; CDR3 DNA: TGCGCCAGCAGGGGGGGACAGAGCACAGATACGCAGTATTTT
V gene: TRBV6-5; D gene: TRBD1; clone size: NA; J gene: TRBJ1-2; CDR3 length: 15; CDR3 protein: CASSSGQGSGYGYTF; CDR3 DNA: TGTGCCAGCAGTTCCGGACAGGGCTCCGGCTATGGCTACACCTTC